This TCR beta chain was sequenced for a study of blood T cell repertoires in COVID-19. The assay was immunoSEQ multiplex PCR, and TCRdb's table has in-frame clones only and misses some. This table has fewer than 300,000 clones, approximately 90% appearing once. Germline V gene lookup returns CDR1 SGHNT and CDR2 YENEEA. There are 15 residues in the CDR3. With 5 bases removed from V and 4 bases from J, the gap between germline ends came to 17 bases. The TCR originated in a woman aged 40 to 50 who had recovered from COVID-19. The rearrangement joins TRBV11-3 to TRBJ1-2; perhaps TRBD1 as D (5 bases). Sequences were obtained from peripheral blood. DNA for the CDR3: TGTGCCAGCAGCCCTTCCCATGACAGACCCTATGGCTACACCTTC. Its translation is CASSPSHDRPYGYTF.